Listed below are T cell receptor beta chains from one sample, sequenced in a study of control samples from healthy donors and cancer patients. The assay was immunoSEQ multiplex PCR, and TCRdb's table has in-frame clones only and misses some. This table holds 250,000 to 300,000 clones, roughly 87% found once. Sequenced material: PBMCs. The receptors derive from a woman aged 55-70 years with lung cancer. Each CDR3 is given with its conserved first and last residue. Fields, in order: clone size, V gene, D gene, J gene, CDR3 length, CDR3 DNA, CDR3 protein. The D gene is left open where the match is weak. Clone size is given for some rows only: seen once, a few or many times, or a class if the clone is expanded.

abundance: .; v_gene: TRBV19; d_gene: TRBD1; j_gene: TRBJ2-7; len: 19; CDR3nt: TGTGCCAGCACACCTCCCCGGGACAGGTCAAGGCAAGGAGGGTACGAGCAGTACTTC; CDR3aa: CASTPPRDRSRQGGYEQYF
abundance: .; v_gene: TRBV6-5; d_gene: .; j_gene: TRBJ1-1; len: 13; CDR3nt: TGTGCCAGCAATCGAGTGGCGAACACTGAAGCTTTCTTT; CDR3aa: CASNRVANTEAFF
abundance: .; v_gene: TRBV7-3; d_gene: TRBD1; j_gene: TRBJ2-7; len: 17; CDR3nt: TGTGCCAGCAGCTTATGGCGGGTTGGGACAGAGTCCTACGAGCAGTACTTC; CDR3aa: CASSLWRVGTESYEQYF
abundance: .; v_gene: TRBV27; d_gene: TRBD1; j_gene: TRBJ2-2; len: 15; CDR3nt: TGTGCCAGCAGTCTAGACAGGGTTTACGCCGGGGAGCTGTTTTTT; CDR3aa: CASSLDRVYAGELFF
abundance: .; v_gene: TRBV15; d_gene: .; j_gene: TRBJ2-5; len: 13; CDR3nt: TGTGCCACCAGCAGAGGGGAGCAAGAGACCCAGTACTTC; CDR3aa: CATSRGEQETQYF
abundance: .; v_gene: TRBV5-1; d_gene: TRBD2; j_gene: TRBJ2-1; len: 18; CDR3nt: TGCGCCAGCAGCCCCTTCGGTACTACTAGCGGAAGATACAATGAGCAGTTCTTC; CDR3aa: CASSPFGTTSGRYNEQFF
abundance: .; v_gene: TRBV7-9; d_gene: .; j_gene: TRBJ1-2; len: 13; CDR3nt: TGTGCCAGCAGCCCCGACAGCAACTATGGCTACACCTTC; CDR3aa: CASSPDSNYGYTF
abundance: .; v_gene: TRBV27; d_gene: TRBD1; j_gene: TRBJ2-7; len: 14; CDR3nt: TGTGCTAGCAAGTGGGACAGACTTTTATGGCAGCAGTACTTC; CDR3aa: CASKWDRLLWQQYF
abundance: few; v_gene: TRBV3-1/TRBV3-2; d_gene: .; j_gene: TRBJ1-1; len: 16; CDR3nt: TGTGCCAGCAGCCAAGCTTGGGGAGGGGTGAACACTGAAGCTTTCTTT; CDR3aa: CASSQAWGGVNTEAFF
abundance: .; v_gene: TRBV7-8; d_gene: TRBD1; j_gene: TRBJ1-5; len: 13; CDR3nt: TGTGCCACCACCGGGACAGGGATCCAGCCCCAGCATTTT; CDR3aa: CATTGTGIQPQHF